The 9 T cell receptor beta chains presented below share a single source sample, sequenced in a study of immune cell composition in non-small cell lung cancer. Repertoires were generated with immunoSEQ multiplex PCR, while TCRdb's copy carries only in-frame clones and drops some. The sample has 1,100 or so clones; 70% to 80% are singletons. Normal lung was taken at the farthest possible site, at least 3 cm from tumour. Sequences were obtained from non-adjacent lung tissue. The source is a human donor with non-small cell lung cancer.

V usage is TRBV18 and J usage is TRBJ2-1; TRBD1 matches at 9 bases. Per the germline V gene, CDR1 is KGHSH and CDR2 is LQKENI. The CDR3 loop spans 16 amino acids. Trimming took 3 bases from V and 5 from J; bases not matched to a gene: 8. CDR3 nucleotide sequence: TGTGCCAGCTCACCCCGGGGACAGGGCCTACACAATGAGCAGTTCTTC. Translated, it gives CASSPRGQGLHNEQFF.

The chain joins TRBV5-8 to TRBJ1-3, with unresolved D. This CDR3 region has 13 residues. Germline-derived CDR1 and CDR2 are SGHTS and YDEGEE. Trimming cost V 0 bases and J 3 bases, with 4 bases left between them. DNA of the CDR3: TGTGCCAGCAGCTTGGCCTTTGGAAACACCATATATTTT. Protein: CASSLAFGNTIYF.

The chain has TRBV30 and TRBJ1-2; TRBD1 matches at 7 bases. The CDR3 runs to 13 residues. Germline V gene sequence: CDR1 GTSNPN, CDR2 SVGIG (reference sequence). V dropped 5 bases and J dropped 8; count of bases not matched to a gene: 11. CDR3 DNA sequence: TGTGCCTGGCCCCTTAGACAGGGAAGGGGCTACACCTTC. It specifies CAWPLRQGRGYTF.

The table lists this clone with a count of one. This chain connects TRBV9 to TRBJ2-7; 9 bases match TRBD1. The germline gives CDR1 SGDLS, CDR2 YYNGEE. V was clipped by 4 bases and J by 5 bases; unmatched bases: 10. The CDR3 runs 15 residues. DNA for the CDR3: TGTGCCAGCAGCCTACCGGGACAGGGTCCCCACGAGCAGTACTTC. Its translation: CASSLPGQGPHEQYF.

The rearrangement joins TRBV15 to TRBJ1-5; possibly TRBD1 for D (5 bases). V gave up 4 bases and J gave up 4 bases, with 14 bases separating them. Germline CDR1 reads LNHNV; CDR2 reads YYDKDF (reference sequence). The CDR3 spans 15 residues. The CDR3 is CATSKTVARNQPQHF. The CDR3 DNA reads as TGTGCCACCAGCAAGACAGTGGCTAGAAATCAGCCCCAGCATTTT.

J is TRBJ1-1 and V is TRBV11-1; 7 bases match TRBD1. CDR3 length: 13 amino acids. Germline lookup yields CDR1 SGHAT and CDR2 FQDESV (reference sequence). V lost 5 bases to trimming and J lost 1 base; unmatched junction nucleotides: 1. In nucleotides, the CDR3 is TGTGCCAGCAGCAGACAGGGGAACACTGAAGCTTTCTTT. Encoded protein: CASSRQGNTEAFF.

The sample holds a few counts of this clone. J is TRBJ2-3 and V is TRBV30; 7 nucleotides match TRBD2. Germline-derived CDR1 and CDR2 are GTSNPN and SVGIG (reference sequence). There are 14 residues in the CDR3. V shed 2 bases, J shed 3 bases, and the junction held 5 bases outside the gene matches. CDR3 amino acids: CAWSRGVGTDTQYF. CDR3 nucleotide sequence: TGTGCCTGGAGTCGGGGGGTAGGGACAGATACGCAGTATTTT.

The chain couples TRBV5-6 to TRBJ1-3, with TRBD1 matching over 7 bases. This CDR3 comprises 17 residues. Germline loops: CDR1 SGHDT, CDR2 YYEEEE. The V and J ends lost 3 bases and 6 bases, in that order; junction bases with no gene match: 15. The DNA for the CDR3 is TGTGCCAGCAGCTCCCCCCTAAGCGACAGGGTCGAAAACACCATATATTTT. This translates into CASSSPLSDRVENTIYF.

The CDR3 sequence is CASSPKGGGETQYF. In DNA, the CDR3 is TGTGCCAGCTCACCGAAGGGAGGGGGAGAGACCCAGTACTTC. The chain carries TRBV18 and TRBJ2-5, with D perhaps matching TRBD2 (7 bases). V was shortened by 3 bases and J by 4 bases, with 12 bases between the two germline ends. The CDR3 runs to 14 residues. Looked up from germline, CDR1 is KGHSH and CDR2 is LQKENI.